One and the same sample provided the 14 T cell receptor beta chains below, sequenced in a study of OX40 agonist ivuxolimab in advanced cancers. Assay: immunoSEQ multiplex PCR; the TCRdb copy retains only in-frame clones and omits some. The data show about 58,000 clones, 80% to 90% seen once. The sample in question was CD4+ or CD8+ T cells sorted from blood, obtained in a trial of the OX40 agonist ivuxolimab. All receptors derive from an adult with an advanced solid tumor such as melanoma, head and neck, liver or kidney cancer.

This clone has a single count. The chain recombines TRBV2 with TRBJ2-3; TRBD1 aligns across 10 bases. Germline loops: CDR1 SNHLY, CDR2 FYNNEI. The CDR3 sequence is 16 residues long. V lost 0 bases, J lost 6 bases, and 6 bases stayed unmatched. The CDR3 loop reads CASSEAGTGVSDTQYF. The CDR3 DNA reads TGTGCCAGCAGTGAAGCGGGGACAGGGGTGTCCGATACGCAGTATTTT.

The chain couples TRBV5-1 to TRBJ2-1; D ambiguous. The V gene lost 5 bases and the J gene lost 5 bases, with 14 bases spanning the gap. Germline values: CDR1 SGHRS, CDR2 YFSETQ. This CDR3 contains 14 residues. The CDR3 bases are TGCGCCAGCAGAACGGCACCGAAAAACAATGAGCAGTTCTTC. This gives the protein CASRTAPKNNEQFF.

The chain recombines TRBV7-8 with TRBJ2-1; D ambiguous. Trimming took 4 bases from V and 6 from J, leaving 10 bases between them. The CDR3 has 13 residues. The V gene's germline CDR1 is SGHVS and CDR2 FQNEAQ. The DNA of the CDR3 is TGTGCCAGCAGCTCGAACTTGGGCAATGAGCAGTTCTTC. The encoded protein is CASSSNLGNEQFF. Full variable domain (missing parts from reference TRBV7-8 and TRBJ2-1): GAGVSQSPRYKVAKRGQDVALRCDPISGHVSLFWYQQALGQGPEFLTYFQNEAQLDKSGLPSDRFFAERPEGSVSTLKIQRTQQEDSAVYLCASSSNLGNEQFFGPGTRLTVL.

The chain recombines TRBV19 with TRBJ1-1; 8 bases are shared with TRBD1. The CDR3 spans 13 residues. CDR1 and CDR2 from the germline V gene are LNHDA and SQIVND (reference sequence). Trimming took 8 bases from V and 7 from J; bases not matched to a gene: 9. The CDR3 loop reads CASLDREYGEAFF. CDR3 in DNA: TGTGCCAGTCTGGACAGGGAATACGGTGAAGCTTTCTTT.

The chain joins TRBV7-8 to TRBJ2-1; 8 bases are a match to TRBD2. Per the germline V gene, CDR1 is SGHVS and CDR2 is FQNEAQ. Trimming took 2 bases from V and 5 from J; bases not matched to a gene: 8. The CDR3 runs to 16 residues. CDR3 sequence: CASSLWGAGEDNEQFF. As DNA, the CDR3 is TGTGCCAGCAGCTTATGGGGAGCGGGGGAAGACAATGAGCAGTTCTTC.

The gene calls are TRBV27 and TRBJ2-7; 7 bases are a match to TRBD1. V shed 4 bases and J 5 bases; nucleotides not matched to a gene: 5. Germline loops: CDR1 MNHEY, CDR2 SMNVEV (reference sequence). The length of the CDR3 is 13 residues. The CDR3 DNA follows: TGTGCCAGCAGTTCGACAGGGCGCCACGAGCAGTACTTC. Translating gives CASSSTGRHEQYF.

The CDR3 is CASSLRTGSGNTIYF. CDR3 bases: TGTGCCAGCAGCTTAAGGACGGGGTCTGGAAACACCATATATTTT. The chain joins TRBV7-9 to TRBJ1-3; no definite D call. Germline V gene lookup returns CDR1 SEHNR and CDR2 FQNEAQ (reference sequence). This CDR3 spans 15 amino acids. Between the trimmed V and J ends, which lost 2 bases and 1 base, there was a span of 9 bases.

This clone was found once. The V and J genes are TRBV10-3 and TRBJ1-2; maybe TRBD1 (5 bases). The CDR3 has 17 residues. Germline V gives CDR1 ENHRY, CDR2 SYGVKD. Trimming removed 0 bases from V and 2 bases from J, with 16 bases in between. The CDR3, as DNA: TGTGCCATCAGTGAGTCGGCAGGGAGTAAAAAAAACTATGGCTACACCTTC. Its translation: CAISESAGSKKNYGYTF.

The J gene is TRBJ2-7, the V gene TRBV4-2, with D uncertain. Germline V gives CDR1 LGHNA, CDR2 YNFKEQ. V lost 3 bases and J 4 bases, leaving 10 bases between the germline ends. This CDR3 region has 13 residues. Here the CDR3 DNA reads TGTGCCAGCAGCCAGCGCGGACCTTACGAGCAGTACTTC. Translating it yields CASSQRGPYEQYF.

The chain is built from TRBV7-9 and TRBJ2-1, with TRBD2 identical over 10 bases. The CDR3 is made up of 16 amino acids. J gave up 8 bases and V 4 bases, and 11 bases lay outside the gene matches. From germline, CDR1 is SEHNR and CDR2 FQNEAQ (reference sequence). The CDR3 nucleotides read TGTGCCAGCAGCTCTTCTGCAGGACTAGCGGTACATGAGCAGTTCTTC. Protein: CASSSSAGLAVHEQFF.

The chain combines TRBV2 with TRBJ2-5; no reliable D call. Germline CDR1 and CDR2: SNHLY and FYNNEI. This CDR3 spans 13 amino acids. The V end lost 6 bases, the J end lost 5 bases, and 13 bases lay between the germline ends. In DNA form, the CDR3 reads TGTGCCAGCAGAACTCATCGTCGGGAGACCCAGTACTTC. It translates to CASRTHRRETQYF.

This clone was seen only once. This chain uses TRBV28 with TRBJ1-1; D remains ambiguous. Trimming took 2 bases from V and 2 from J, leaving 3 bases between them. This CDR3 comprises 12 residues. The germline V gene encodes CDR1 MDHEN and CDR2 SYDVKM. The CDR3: CASSLQNTEAFF. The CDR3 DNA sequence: TGTGCCAGCAGTTTACAAAACACTGAAGCTTTCTTT.

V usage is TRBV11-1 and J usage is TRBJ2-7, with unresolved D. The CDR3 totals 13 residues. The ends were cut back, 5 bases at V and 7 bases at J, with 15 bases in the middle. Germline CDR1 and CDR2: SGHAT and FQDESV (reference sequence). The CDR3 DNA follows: TGTGCCAGCAGCCTCAGAGGCCAGTGGGAGCAGTACTTC. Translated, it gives CASSLRGQWEQYF.

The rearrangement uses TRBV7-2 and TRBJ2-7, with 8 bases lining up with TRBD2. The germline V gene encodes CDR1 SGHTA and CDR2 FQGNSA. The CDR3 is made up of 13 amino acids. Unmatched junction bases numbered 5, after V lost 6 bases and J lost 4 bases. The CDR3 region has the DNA TGTGCCAGCAGATCTCGACTAGCGTACGAGCAGTACTTC. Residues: CASRSRLAYEQYF.